This TCR beta chain originates from a study of response to subunit inactivated influenza vaccine. TCRdb ran MiXCR on the RT-PCR reads and lists one entry per CDR3 protein. Of fewer than 550,000 distinct CDR3 sequences listed, approximately 24% are singletons. Germline CDR1 and CDR2: SQVTM and ANQGSEA. The CDR3 has 17 residues. The table lists this clonotype with a few counts. Its antigen is unidentified. One end of the junction is discordant with germline, which a read error may explain. Whole-study results and caveats: Authors suggested each seasonal flu vaccination may recruit only limited numbers of new T cells.

Source: CD4+ T cells sorted from PBMCs, taken about 5 days after vaccination. The TCR comes from a man between 50 and 59 years old who received an inactivated influenza vaccine. The chain recombines TRBV29-1 with TRBJ2-7; 7 bases match TRBD1. CDR3 region: CSVMPGQSVYGSSEQYF. DNA for the CDR3: TGCAGCGTGATGCCGGGACAGAGCGTGTATGGGTCCTCCGAGCAGTACTTC.